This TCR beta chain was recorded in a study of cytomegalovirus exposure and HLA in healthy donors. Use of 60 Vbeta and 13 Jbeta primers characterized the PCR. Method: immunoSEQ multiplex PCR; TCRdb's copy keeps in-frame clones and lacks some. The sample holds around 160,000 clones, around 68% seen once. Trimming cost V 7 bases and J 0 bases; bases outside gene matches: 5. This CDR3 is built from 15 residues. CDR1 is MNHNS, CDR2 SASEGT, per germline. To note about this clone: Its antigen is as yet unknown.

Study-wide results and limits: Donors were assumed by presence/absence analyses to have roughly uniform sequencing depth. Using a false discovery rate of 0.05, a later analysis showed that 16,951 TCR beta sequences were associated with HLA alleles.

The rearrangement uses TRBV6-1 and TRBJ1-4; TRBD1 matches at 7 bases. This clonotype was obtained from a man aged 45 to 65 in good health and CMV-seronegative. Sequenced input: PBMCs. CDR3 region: CASILDRSTNEKLFF. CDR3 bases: TGTGCCAGCATCCTGGACAGGTCAACTAATGAAAAACTGTTTTTT.